This T cell receptor beta chain is drawn from a study of T cells after yellow fever vaccination. General study findings and limits: By day 5 rather than day 15, the secondary response had peaked, though it was weaker. The appearance of a small share of clonotypes in both CD4 and CD8 compartments was observed. The study noted that FACS-sorted repertoires could contain abundant clonotypes contaminating from the bulk population.

TCR cDNA, made by 5'RACE template switching, carried an added universal primer site and UMIs. MiXCR was run by TCRdb on the 5' RACE reads, yielding one entry per CDR3 protein. The sample lists 500,000 to 650,000 distinct CDR3 sequences, about a sixth occurring once. With regard to this clonotype: Its antigen remains unknown.

V was pared by 5 bases and J by 6 bases, with 17 bases between. Germline CDR1 is SGDLS and CDR2 is YYNGEE. This CDR3 is 14 amino acids long. Sample: PBMCs, taken 4 to 5 days after the first yellow fever vaccination. The receptor was isolated from a man younger than 35 who received the YFV17D yellow fever vaccine. This chain uses TRBV9 with TRBJ1-2, with a weak D call TRBD1 (6 bases). The CDR3 DNA reads as TGTGCCAGCAGTGCTCGGTGGGGGCGTGATGGCTACACCTTC. It yields the protein CASSARWGRDGYTF.